The next 13 T cell receptor beta chains were all read from a single sample in a study of response to subunit inactivated influenza vaccine. TCRdb re-called the RT-PCR reads through MiXCR, storing one row per CDR3 protein. Of hundreds of thousands of distinct CDR3 sequences detected, 11% appear once; the ten largest clones hold about 10%. These data were likewise used in another study, on T cells expressing NK-cell markers. This second study notes: TCR beta libraries carry UMIs added by 5'RACE template switching.

Sequenced here: PBMCs from blood, sampled on the day of vaccination. The receptors shown here come from a middle-aged man who received an inactivated influenza vaccine.

This sequence joins TRBV2 and TRBJ2-3; a possible D gene is TRBD1 (6 bases). The CDR3 runs to 14 residues. Germline V gives CDR1 SNHLY, CDR2 FYNNEI. Trimming left V 7 bases short and J 0 bases short, with 11 bases between. The CDR3 sequence is CASTGTPSTDTQYF. The CDR3 DNA follows: TGTGCCAGCACCGGGACACCTAGCACAGATACGCAGTATTTT.

There are a few counts of this clonotype. The chain carries TRBV5-1 and TRBJ2-1; 8 nucleotides agree with TRBD1. The germline CDR1 and CDR2 sequences are SGHRS and YFSETQ. Trimming at V came to 2 bases and at J to 6 bases, leaving 4 bases not matched to a gene. The CDR3 spans 14 residues. The CDR3 protein is CASSFGDRSNEQFF. CDR3 nucleotides: TGCGCCAGCAGCTTTGGGGACAGGAGCAATGAGCAGTTCTTC.

This clonotype was observed a few times. This rearrangement joins TRBV5-1 to TRBJ2-2; TRBD2 matches at 7 bases. The CDR3 consists of 17 residues. V lost 3 bases and J lost 4; bases outside the gene matches: 12. Looked up from germline, CDR1 is SGHRS and CDR2 is YFSETQ. The DNA for the CDR3 is TGCGCCAGCAGCTCCCGTTTAGCGGGCGCGTCCACCGGGGAGCTGTTTTTT. It translates to CASSSRLAGASTGELFF. Complete variable domain (other parts from reference TRBV5-1 and TRBJ2-2): KAGVTQTPRYLIKTRGQQVTLSCSPISGHRSVSWYQQTPGQGLQFLFEYFSETQRNKGNFPGRFSGRQFSNSRSEMNVSTLELGDSALYLCASSSRLAGASTGELFFGEGSRLTVL.

The J gene is TRBJ1-5, the V gene TRBV6-2 or TRBV6-3, with 7 bases aligning to TRBD1. The CDR3 loop spans 13 amino acids. J was trimmed by 9 bases and V by 7 bases; bases with no gene match: 9. In germline, CDR1 is MNHEY, CDR2 SVGEGT. The CDR3 sequence: CASKDRAIAPQHF. Here the CDR3 DNA reads TGTGCCAGCAAAGACAGGGCGATCGCGCCCCAGCATTTT.

This clonotype has only a few counts. The V and J genes are TRBV5-1 and TRBJ2-3; TRBD2 matches 7 bases. V lost 0 bases and J lost 7; bases outside the gene matches: 17. Germline V CDR1 and CDR2: SGHRS, YFSETQ. The CDR3 has 18 amino acids. CDR3 DNA sequence: TGCGCCAGCAGCTTGGTGTCTAGCGGAACGCTCGTTGCAAATACGCAGTATTTT. Protein: CASSLVSSGTLVANTQYF. Together with reference TRBV5-1 and TRBJ2-3, the CDR3 gives the full variable domain: KAGVTQTPRYLIKTRGQQVTLSCSPISGHRSVSWYQQTPGQGLQFLFEYFSETQRNKGNFPGRFSGRQFSNSRSEMNVSTLELGDSALYLCASSLVSSGTLVANTQYFGPGTRLTVL.

This clonotype was counted ten times or more. The DNA for the CDR3 is TGCAGCGGATCCCCGGGACGGAACACTGAAGCTTTCTTT. Translating gives CSGSPGRNTEAFF. This rearrangement joins TRBV29-1 to TRBJ1-1, with D tentatively TRBD1 (5 bases). Germline V gene sequence: CDR1 SQVTM, CDR2 ANQGSEA. The CDR3 is 13 amino acids. With 7 bases removed from V and 1 base from J, the gap between germline ends came to 13 bases.

The chain recombines TRBV9 with TRBJ1-5; D is uncertain. Germline-derived CDR1 and CDR2 are SGDLS and YYNGEE. The CDR3 loop spans 14 amino acids. V lost 0 bases and J 5 bases, leaving 9 bases between the germline ends. In nucleotides, the CDR3 is TGTGCCAGCAGCGTAGTCTGGGAATATCAGCCCCAGCATTTT. Residues: CASSVVWEYQPQHF.

J is TRBJ2-3 and V is TRBV12-3 or TRBV12-4, with TRBD2 matching 13 bases. The CDR3 length is 17 residues. Trimming removed 5 bases from V and 6 bases from J; junction bases left unmatched: 11. In nucleotides, the CDR3 is TGTGCCAGCAGTCCGGGACTAGCGGGACGGATCGTGGATACGCAGTATTTT. Translation gives CASSPGLAGRIVDTQYF.

Comment on this clonotype: Germline and junction disagree at one end, which may indicate a read error. The chain employs TRBV12-3 or TRBV12-4 and TRBJ2-7, with D maybe TRBD2 (6 bases). This CDR3 is built from 13 residues. The DNA of the CDR3 is TGTGTCAGCAGTTTAGGAGGGGTCAGCGAGCAGTACTTC. Amino acid sequence: CVSSLGGVSEQYF.

This clonotype appeared many times. The rearrangement uses TRBV7-9 and TRBJ2-1; 10 bases fit TRBD2. CDR3 size: 16 residues. V shed 4 bases, J shed 6 bases, and the junction held 9 bases outside the gene matches. Germline V gene sequence: CDR1 SEHNR, CDR2 FQNEAQ (reference sequence). In DNA form, the CDR3 reads TGTGCCAGCAGCTCTCCAGCTAGCGGGAGACCCAATGAGCAGTTCTTC. Amino acid sequence: CASSSPASGRPNEQFF.

This chain uses TRBV3-1 with TRBJ2-1; 8 nucleotides match TRBD2. V trimming: 3 bases; J trimming: 6 bases; junction bases outside the gene matches: 13. Germline lookup yields CDR1 LGHDT and CDR2 YNNKEL (reference sequence). CDR3 size: 17 residues. CDR3 DNA: TGTGCCAGCAGCCAGGGTCGGTTAGCGGGGCGGAGCAATGAGCAGTTCTTC. This gives the protein CASSQGRLAGRSNEQFF.

As concerns this clonotype: Relative to the germline gene, one junction end is altered; a read error may explain this. The chain employs TRBV7-7 and TRBJ1-1; 10 bases line up with TRBD1. The CDR3 sequence is 14 residues long. Germline values: CDR1 SSHAT, CDR2 FNYEAQ (reference sequence). The DNA for the CDR3 is TGTGCTAGCAGTCCGGGACAGGGGAGTACTGAAGCTTTCTTT. The encoded protein is CASSPGQGSTEAFF.

The V call is TRBV20-1, the J call TRBJ1-1, with D maybe TRBD1 (6 bases). Germline V gene data show CDR1 as DFQATT and CDR2 as SNEGSKA (reference sequence). The V end was cut by 6 bases, the J end by 1 base, with 15 bases between. CDR3 size: 14 residues. CDR3 in amino acids: CSAPNQGQNTEAFF. In DNA form, the CDR3 reads TGCAGTGCCCCAAACCAGGGACAGAACACTGAAGCTTTCTTT.